These 23 T cell receptor beta chains were all obtained from the same sample, sequenced in a study of T cells and Merkel cell carcinoma outcomes (dated by TCRdb to the early 2020s). Libraries were built with the immunoSEQ multiplex PCR assay. This immuneACCESS table, as held by TCRdb, lists in-frame sequences with V and J called but not all clones. Of the missing ones, under half trace to an unresolved V gene in checked studies; the others have no known cause. The sample table lists 2,000 to 2,500 clones, approximately 90% of them with a count of one. Of the sample, under 8.5% is held by the ten largest clones. Sequences were obtained from tumor tissue from Merkel cell carcinoma. The source is a human donor with Merkel cell carcinoma.

This clone was seen a handful of times. The chain is built from TRBV5-1 and TRBJ2-1; 9 bases are a match to TRBD2. The V gene's germline CDR1 is SGHRS and CDR2 YFSETQ. This CDR3 spans 18 amino acids. V gave up 4 bases and J gave up 2 bases; unmatched junction bases: 13. Written as DNA, the CDR3 is TGCGCCAGCAGCCTGACCACCTTAGCGGGAGTCCCCTACAATGAGCAGTTCTTC. Encoded protein: CASSLTTLAGVPYNEQFF.

V and J are TRBV27 and TRBJ2-3, with TRBD1 matching 9 bases. Germline V gene data show CDR1 as MNHEY and CDR2 as SMNVEV (reference sequence). J gave up 4 bases and V 5 bases, and 7 bases lay outside the gene matches. The CDR3 length is 15 residues. The CDR3, as DNA: TGTGCCAGCAGTGATAGCCGGGACAGGGCAGATACGCAGTATTTT. Its translation: CASSDSRDRADTQYF.

The chain joins TRBV10-2 to TRBJ2-6, with D perhaps matching TRBD1 (5 bases). Trimming left V 7 bases short and J 0 bases short, with 13 bases between. The CDR3 is 16 residues long. CDR1 WSHSY and CDR2 SAAADI come from the germline V gene. DNA for the CDR3: TGCGCCAGCAAAGAAGGGGCCCACTCTGGGGCCAACGTCCTGACTTTC. This translates into CASKEGAHSGANVLTF.

V and J are TRBV5-1 and TRBJ2-7, with 7 bases aligning to TRBD1. Germline-derived CDR1 and CDR2 are SGHRS and YFSETQ. J gave up 2 bases and V 0 bases, and 11 bases lay outside the gene matches. The CDR3 is 17 amino acids. CDR3: CASSLAVGDSPTYEQYF. The DNA of the CDR3 is TGCGCCAGCAGCTTGGCGGTGGGGGACAGCCCGACCTACGAGCAGTACTTC.

The chain recombines TRBV7-9 with TRBJ1-1; no clear D gene. With 5 bases removed from V and 1 base from J, the gap between germline ends came to 8 bases. CDR3 length: 13 amino acids. Germline lookup yields CDR1 SEHNR and CDR2 FQNEAQ (reference sequence). CDR3 loop: CASSPRSNTEAFF. Written as DNA, the CDR3 is TGTGCCAGCAGCCCTAGGTCGAACACTGAAGCTTTCTTT.

The chain links TRBV20-1 to TRBJ2-1; D unresolved. The CDR3 contains 11 residues. V was trimmed by 5 bases and J by 7 bases, leaving 9 bases between them. Germline-derived CDR1 and CDR2 are DFQATT and SNEGSKA (reference sequence). CDR3 sequence (DNA): TGCAGTGCTCAACCCCTGAATGAGCAGTTCTTC. It specifies CSAQPLNEQFF.

In the case of this clone: A far larger clone is one nucleotide away, so this likely arose from a read error. V usage is TRBV25-1 and J usage is TRBJ2-7; D might be TRBD1 or TRBD2, each matching 5 bases. The CDR3 contains 13 residues. V lost 2 bases, J lost 3 bases, and 8 bases lay in between. In germline, CDR1 is MGHDK, CDR2 SYGVNS. The CDR3 sequence: CASSEGGFYEQYF. The CDR3 region has the DNA TGTGCCAGCAGTGAAGGGGGATTCTACGAGCAGTACTTC.

The genes are TRBV7-3 and TRBJ1-5, with D uncertain. This CDR3 has 14 amino acids. V was pared by 5 bases and J by 2 bases, with 10 bases between. Per the germline V gene, CDR1 is SGHTA and CDR2 is FQGTGA. For the CDR3, the DNA is TGTGCCAGCAGCCCCAGTGGGGGCAATCAGCCCCAGCATTTT. It encodes CASSPSGGNQPQHF.

V usage is TRBV6-9 and J usage is TRBJ2-2; D might be TRBD2 (5 bases). The CDR3 loop spans 11 amino acids. Per germline, CDR1 MNHGY and CDR2 SVAAGI. Trimming shortened V by 11 bases and J by 6 bases, and 10 bases separated the two germline ends. The CDR3 DNA follows: TGTGCCGTCGGGGATTCCGGGGAGCTGTTTTTT. As protein: CAVGDSGELFF.

This rearrangement joins TRBV7-6 to TRBJ2-1, with unresolved D. From germline, CDR1 is SGHVS and CDR2 FNYEAQ. V lost 1 base, J lost 6 bases, and 10 bases lay in between. This CDR3 has 14 amino acids. The DNA for the CDR3 is TGTGCCAGCAGCTTAGAGAGCAGGTTCAATGAGCAGTTCTTC. Translation: CASSLESRFNEQFF.

The chain combines TRBV18 with TRBJ2-3; D uncertain. V lost 3 bases, J lost 3 bases, and 4 bases lay in between. CDR1 is KGHSH and CDR2 is LQKENI in the germline V gene. CDR3 length: 12 amino acids. CDR3 protein: CASSPGTDTQYF. Here the CDR3 DNA reads TGTGCCAGCTCACCCGGGACAGATACGCAGTATTTT.

The chain uses TRBV11-2 and TRBJ2-7, with D possibly called TRBD1 or TRBD2 (5 bases each). Germline-derived CDR1 and CDR2 are SGHAT and FQNNGV. This CDR3 has 17 amino acids. Trimming cost V 4 bases and J 0 bases, with 19 bases left between them. The CDR3 DNA reads as TGTGCCAGCAGCTCCAGTCCGGTTAGAGGGGCCTCCTACGAGCAGTACTTC. It specifies CASSSSPVRGASYEQYF. Variable domain in full (rest from reference TRBV11-2 and TRBJ2-7): EAGVAQSPRYKIIEKRQSVAFWCNPISGHATLYWYQQILGQGPKLLIQFQNNGVVDDSQLPKDRFSAERLKGVDSTLKIQPAKLEDSAVYLCASSSSPVRGASYEQYFGPGTRLTVT.

This chain connects TRBV7-3 to TRBJ2-7; TRBD1 agrees at 10 bases. From germline, CDR1 is SGHTA and CDR2 FQGTGA. J lost 6 bases, V lost 5 bases, and 7 bases had no gene match. The CDR3 has 14 residues. CDR3 region: CASSAGTGVGEQYF. The CDR3 DNA reads as TGTGCCAGCAGCGCCGGGACAGGGGTGGGCGAGCAGTACTTC.

This chain connects TRBV4-2 to TRBJ2-3; 12 bases map to TRBD2. This CDR3 comprises 18 residues. CDR1 is LGHNA and CDR2 is YNFKEQ in the germline V gene. The ends lost 0 bases at V and 1 base at J; junction bases unmatched: 5. DNA for the CDR3: TGTGCCAGCAGCCAAGATTGGAGACTAGCGGGGGGCACAGATACGCAGTATTTT. This encodes CASSQDWRLAGGTDTQYF.

The chain's CDR3 is CASNVPGTSNQPQHF. The CDR3, as DNA: TGTGCCAGTAACGTCCCCGGGACCTCAAATCAGCCCCAGCATTTT. This rearrangement joins TRBV21-1 to TRBJ1-5. TRBV21-1 is designated a pseudogene. The CDR3 is 15 amino acids.

The CDR3 sequence: CASSPGGDFAYEQYF. The CDR3 coding sequence is TGTGCCAGCAGCCCAGGAGGGGACTTCGCTTACGAGCAGTACTTC. The V gene is TRBV7-6, the J gene TRBJ2-7, with D tentatively TRBD2 (6 bases). CDR3 length: 15 amino acids. V lost 5 bases, J lost 4 bases, and 18 bases lay in between. CDR1 SGHVS and CDR2 FNYEAQ come from the germline V gene.

About this clone itself: A read error may produce the germline difference seen at one junction end. This chain joins TRBV30 and TRBJ2-7; perhaps TRBD2 as D (5 bases). Germline V lookup: CDR1 GTSNPN, CDR2 SVGIG (reference sequence). The CDR3 is 11 residues long. The CDR3, as DNA: TGTACCTGGCGGGCCGACTACGAGCAGTACTTC. Translating it yields CTWRADYEQYF.

The J gene is TRBJ2-1, the V gene TRBV19; D possibly corresponds to TRBD1 (5 bases). Germline loops: CDR1 LNHDA, CDR2 SQIVND (reference sequence). This CDR3 is 14 amino acids long. V was trimmed by 8 bases and J by 6 bases, leaving 17 bases between them. The CDR3 loop is CASRRQGPPNEQFF. CDR3 sequence (DNA): TGTGCCAGTCGGCGGCAGGGTCCCCCCAATGAGCAGTTCTTC.

A word on this clone: The germline gene is not matched at one end of the junction; a read error may be the cause. The J gene is TRBJ2-6, the V gene TRBV6-5, with D uncertain. The germline gives CDR1 MNHEY, CDR2 SVGAGI. This CDR3 contains 14 residues. The CDR3 loop reads CASRPGSEANVLTF. The CDR3 DNA is TGTGCCAGCAGGCCAGGCTCTGAGGCCAACGTCCTGACTTTC.

This clone was seen a handful of times. The sample has other DNA sequences that encode this CDR3 too. The gene calls are TRBV20-1 and TRBJ2-7; D is unclear. Trimming cost V 6 bases and J 0 bases, with 6 bases left between them. CDR3 length equals 11 residues. Germline CDR1 and CDR2: DFQATT and SNEGSKA (reference sequence). The CDR3 is CSARTSYEQYF. CDR3 in DNA: TGCAGTGCGCGGACCTCCTACGAGCAGTACTTC.

The rearrangement uses TRBV5-5 and TRBJ2-7, with 8 bases lining up with TRBD2. CDR3 length equals 16 residues. Germline-derived CDR1 and CDR2 are SGHKS and YYEKEE (reference sequence). The V and J ends lost 4 bases and 2 bases, in that order; junction bases with no gene match: 11. The CDR3 DNA reads TGTGCCAGCAGCCCAGAACCGGGACTAGATGCCTACGAGCAGTACTTC. This gives the protein CASSPEPGLDAYEQYF.

The gene calls are TRBV19 and TRBJ1-1, with unresolved D. The CDR3 length is 13 residues. Germline lookup yields CDR1 LNHDA and CDR2 SQIVND (reference sequence). The ends were cut back, 5 bases at V and 9 bases at J, with 16 bases in the middle. The CDR3 DNA reads as TGTGCCAGTAGTCGGGCCACCGGGGAGAAAGCTTTCTTT. It encodes CASSRATGEKAFF.

The gene calls are TRBV28 and TRBJ1-1, with 8 bases identical to TRBD1. Germline V gene sequence: CDR1 MDHEN, CDR2 SYDVKM. V lost 5 bases, J lost 6 bases, and 11 bases stayed unmatched. The CDR3 is made up of 15 amino acids. The CDR3 here is CASSPPAGGGAEAFF. The CDR3 nucleotides are TGTGCCAGCAGTCCACCGGCAGGGGGCGGGGCTGAAGCTTTCTTT.